The following is a T cell receptor beta chain sequence with its context. The antigen remains unidentified. Time point of the sample: patch test 1, 2 weeks after DPC sensitization. As for treatment: therapeutic diphenylcyclopropenone sensitization with weekly scalp DPC. The library tagged individual cDNA molecules with unique molecular identifiers. Using its own MiXCR run on the RACE reads, TCRdb lists one record per CDR3 protein. The table has under 130,000 distinct CDR3 sequences, more than 9.5% seen once. This record belongs to a study of human T cells and chemical hapten exposure. The study's findings and limits: Versus controls, significantly more large CDR3 similarity clusters arose from expanded TCRs. DPC sensitization did not alter TCRs above 1 in 1000 frequency.

CDR1 MNHNY and CDR2 SVGAGI come from the germline V gene (reference sequence). The length of the CDR3 is 13 residues. V was clipped by 6 bases and J by 6 bases, with 15 bases between them. This receptor was identified in a woman in her forties with alopecia areata. Some clones in this sample may be carry-over from other donors' samples. The chain joins TRBV6-6 to TRBJ2-7; D gene ambiguous. The material was whole blood, obtained in connection with sensitization to the hapten diphenylcyclopropenone (DPC). The CDR3 sequence is CASSPTPDSEQYF. The CDR3 nucleotides are TGTGCCAGCAGCCCCACCCCTGATAGCGAGCAGTACTTC.